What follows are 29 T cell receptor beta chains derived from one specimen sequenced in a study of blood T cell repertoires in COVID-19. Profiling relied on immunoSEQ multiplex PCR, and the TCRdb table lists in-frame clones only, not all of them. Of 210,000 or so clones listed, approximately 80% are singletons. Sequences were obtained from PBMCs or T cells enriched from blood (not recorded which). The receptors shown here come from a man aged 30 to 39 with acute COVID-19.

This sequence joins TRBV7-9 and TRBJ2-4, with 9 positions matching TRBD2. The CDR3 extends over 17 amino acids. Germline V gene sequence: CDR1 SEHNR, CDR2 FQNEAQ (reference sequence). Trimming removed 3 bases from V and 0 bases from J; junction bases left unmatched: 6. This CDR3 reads CASSLGGLALAKNIQYF. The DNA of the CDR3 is TGTGCCAGCAGCTTGGGGGGACTAGCCTTAGCCAAAAACATTCAGTACTTC.

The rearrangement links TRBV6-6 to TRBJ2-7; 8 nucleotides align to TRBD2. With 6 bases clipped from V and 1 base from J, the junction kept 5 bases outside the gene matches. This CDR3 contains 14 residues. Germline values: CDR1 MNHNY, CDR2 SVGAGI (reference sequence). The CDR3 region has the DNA TGTGCCAGCAGGCCAGCGGGGGCGTCCTACGAGCAGTACTTC. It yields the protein CASRPAGASYEQYF.

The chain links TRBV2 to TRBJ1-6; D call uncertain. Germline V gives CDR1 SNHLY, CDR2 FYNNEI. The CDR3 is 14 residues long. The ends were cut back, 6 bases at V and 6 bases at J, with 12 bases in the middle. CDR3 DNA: TGTGCCAGCAGGCCAGGAGGTCTTAATTCACCCCTCCACTTT. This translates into CASRPGGLNSPLHF.

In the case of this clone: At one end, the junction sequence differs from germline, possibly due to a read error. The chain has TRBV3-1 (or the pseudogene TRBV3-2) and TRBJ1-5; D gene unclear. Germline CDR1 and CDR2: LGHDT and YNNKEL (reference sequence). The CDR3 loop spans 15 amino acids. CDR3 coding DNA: TGTGCCAGCAGCCAAGATCGGAGCAGCAAGCAGCCCCAGCATTTT. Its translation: CASSQDRSSKQPQHF.

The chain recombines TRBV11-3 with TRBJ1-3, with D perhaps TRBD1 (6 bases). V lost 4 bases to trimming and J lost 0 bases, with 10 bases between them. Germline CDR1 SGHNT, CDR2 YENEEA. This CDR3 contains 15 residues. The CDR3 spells CASSSGQASGNTIYF. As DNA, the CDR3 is TGTGCCAGCAGCTCGGGACAAGCCTCTGGAAACACCATATATTTT.

The CDR3 DNA sequence: TGTGCCAGCAGCTTGGAAGCAGGGAATTCCTATGGCTACACCTTC. Encoded protein: CASSLEAGNSYGYTF. The V and J genes are TRBV5-6 and TRBJ1-2, with D perhaps TRBD1 (5 bases). CDR3 length equals 15 residues. V lost 0 bases to trimming and J lost 4 bases, with 13 bases between them. In germline, CDR1 is SGHDT, CDR2 YYEEEE.

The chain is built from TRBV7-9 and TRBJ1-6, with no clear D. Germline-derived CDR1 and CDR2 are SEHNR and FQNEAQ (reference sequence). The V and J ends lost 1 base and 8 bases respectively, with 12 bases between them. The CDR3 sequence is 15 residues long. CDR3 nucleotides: TGTGCCAGCAGCTTAGAGGCGACTGATTATTCACCCCTCCACTTT. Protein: CASSLEATDYSPLHF.

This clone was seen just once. The CDR3 coding sequence is TGCGCCAGCAGCTTGGAGGGGACTGGTATGAATTCACCCCTCCACTTT. This encodes CASSLEGTGMNSPLHF. The rearrangement joins TRBV5-1 to TRBJ1-6; tentatively, D is TRBD1 (5 bases). From germline, CDR1 is SGHRS and CDR2 YFSETQ. V shed 0 bases and J shed 7 bases, with 14 bases lying between them. The CDR3 has 16 residues.

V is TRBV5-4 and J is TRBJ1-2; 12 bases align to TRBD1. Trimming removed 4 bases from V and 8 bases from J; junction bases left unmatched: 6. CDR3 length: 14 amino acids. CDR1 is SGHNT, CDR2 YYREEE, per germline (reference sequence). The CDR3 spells CASSIGTGGLGYTF. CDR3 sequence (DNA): TGTGCCAGCAGCATTGGGACAGGGGGCCTGGGCTACACCTTC. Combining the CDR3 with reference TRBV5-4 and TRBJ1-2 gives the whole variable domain ETGVTQSPTHLIKTRGQQVTLRCSSQSGHNTVSWYQQALGQGPQFIFQYYREEENGRGNFPPRFSGLQFPNYSSELNVNALELDDSALYLCASSIGTGGLGYTFGSGTRLTVV.

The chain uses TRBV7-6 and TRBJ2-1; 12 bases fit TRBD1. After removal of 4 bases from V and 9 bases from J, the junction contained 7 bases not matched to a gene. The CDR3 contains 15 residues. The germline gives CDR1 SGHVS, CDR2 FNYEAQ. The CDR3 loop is CASSSGQGAQGEQFF. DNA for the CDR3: TGTGCCAGCAGCTCGGGACAGGGGGCGCAGGGTGAGCAGTTCTTC.

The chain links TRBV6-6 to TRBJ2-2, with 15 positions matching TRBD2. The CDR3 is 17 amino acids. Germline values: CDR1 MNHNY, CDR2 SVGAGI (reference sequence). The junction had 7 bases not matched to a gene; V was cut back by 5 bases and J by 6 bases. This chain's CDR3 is CASSPGLAGGLSGELFF. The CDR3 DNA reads TGTGCCAGCAGTCCCGGACTAGCGGGGGGGCTATCCGGGGAGCTGTTTTTT.

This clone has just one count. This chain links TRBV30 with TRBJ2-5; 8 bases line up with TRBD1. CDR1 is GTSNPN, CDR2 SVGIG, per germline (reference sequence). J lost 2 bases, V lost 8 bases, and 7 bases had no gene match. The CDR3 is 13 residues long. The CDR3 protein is CASAGGRQETQYF. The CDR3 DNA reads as TGTGCCAGCGCAGGGGGCAGACAAGAGACCCAGTACTTC. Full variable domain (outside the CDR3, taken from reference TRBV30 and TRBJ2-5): SQTIHQWPATLVQPVGSPLSLECTVEGTSNPNLYWYRQAAGRGLQLLFYSVGIGQISSEVPQNLSASRPQDRQFILSSKKLLLSDSGFYLCASAGGRQETQYFGPGTRLLVL.

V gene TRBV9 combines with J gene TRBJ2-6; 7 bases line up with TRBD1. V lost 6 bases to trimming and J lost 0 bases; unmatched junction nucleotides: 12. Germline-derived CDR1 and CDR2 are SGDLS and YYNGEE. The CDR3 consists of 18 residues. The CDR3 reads CASTTEGDRDSGANVLTF. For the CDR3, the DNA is TGTGCCAGCACCACAGAGGGGGACAGAGACTCTGGGGCCAACGTCCTGACTTTC.

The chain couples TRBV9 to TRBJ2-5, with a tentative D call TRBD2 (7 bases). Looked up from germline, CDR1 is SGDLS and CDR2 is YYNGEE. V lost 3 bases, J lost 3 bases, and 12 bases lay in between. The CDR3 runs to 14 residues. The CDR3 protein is CASSGGGSKETQYF. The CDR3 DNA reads TGTGCCAGCAGCGGCGGGGGCTCGAAAGAGACCCAGTACTTC. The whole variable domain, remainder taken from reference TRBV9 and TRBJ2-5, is DSGVTQTPKHLITATGQRVTLRCSPRSGDLSVYWYQQSLDQGLQFLIQYYNGEERAKGNILERFSAQQFPDLHSELNLSSLELGDSALYFCASSGGGSKETQYFGPGTRLLVL.

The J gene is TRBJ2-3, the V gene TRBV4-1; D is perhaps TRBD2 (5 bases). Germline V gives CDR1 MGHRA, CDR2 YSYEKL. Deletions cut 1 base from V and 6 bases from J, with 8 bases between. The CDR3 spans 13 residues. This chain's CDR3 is CASSQVTGDTQYF. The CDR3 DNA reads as TGCGCCAGCAGCCAAGTTACGGGGGATACGCAGTATTTT.

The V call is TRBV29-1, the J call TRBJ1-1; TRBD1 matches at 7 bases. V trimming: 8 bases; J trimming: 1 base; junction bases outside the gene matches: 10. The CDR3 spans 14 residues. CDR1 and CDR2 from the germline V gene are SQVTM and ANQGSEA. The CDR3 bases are TGCAGCATATCCAGGACAGGCCAGAACACTGAAGCTTTCTTT. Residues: CSISRTGQNTEAFF.

This CDR3 is CASGLGEPQHF. CDR3 bases: TGTGCTAGTGGTTTGGGCGAGCCCCAGCATTTT. The chain recombines TRBV12-5 with TRBJ1-5; D not certain. The CDR3 totals 11 residues. The V end lost 1 base, the J end lost 8 bases, and 3 bases lay between the germline ends. Germline-derived CDR1 and CDR2 are LGHNT and FRNRAP.

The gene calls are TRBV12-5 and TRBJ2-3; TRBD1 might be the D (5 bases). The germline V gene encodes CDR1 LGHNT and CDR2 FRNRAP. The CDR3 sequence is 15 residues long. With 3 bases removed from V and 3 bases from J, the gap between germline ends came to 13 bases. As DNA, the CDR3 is TGTGCTAGTGGTTTAATAGGGGTGGGTACAGATACGCAGTATTTT. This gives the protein CASGLIGVGTDTQYF.

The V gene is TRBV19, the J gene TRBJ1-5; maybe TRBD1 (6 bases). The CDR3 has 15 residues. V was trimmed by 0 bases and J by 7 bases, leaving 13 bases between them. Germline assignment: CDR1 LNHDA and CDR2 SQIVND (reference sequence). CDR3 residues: CASSIDGGRIQPQHF. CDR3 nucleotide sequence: TGTGCCAGTAGTATAGATGGGGGCAGGATCCAGCCCCAGCATTTT.

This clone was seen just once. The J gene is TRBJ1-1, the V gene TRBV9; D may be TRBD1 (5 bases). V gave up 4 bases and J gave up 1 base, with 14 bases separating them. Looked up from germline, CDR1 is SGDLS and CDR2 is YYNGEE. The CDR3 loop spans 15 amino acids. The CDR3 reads CASSPPDKGNTEAFF. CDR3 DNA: TGTGCCAGCAGCCCCCCGGACAAGGGGAACACTGAAGCTTTCTTT.

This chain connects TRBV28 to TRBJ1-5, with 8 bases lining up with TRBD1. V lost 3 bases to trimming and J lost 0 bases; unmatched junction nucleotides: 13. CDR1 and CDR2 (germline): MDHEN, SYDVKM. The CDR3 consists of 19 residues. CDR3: CASSLSDRAFGSSNQPQHF. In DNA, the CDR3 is TGTGCCAGCAGTTTGTCGGACAGGGCTTTTGGTTCTAGCAATCAGCCCCAGCATTTT. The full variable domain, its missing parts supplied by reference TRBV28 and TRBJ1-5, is DVKVTQSSRYLVKRTGEKVFLECVQDMDHENMFWYRQDPGLGLRLIYFSYDVKMKEKGDIPEGYSVSREKKERFSLILESASTNQTSMYLCASSLSDRAFGSSNQPQHFGDGTRLSIL.

The CDR3 nucleotides are TGTGCCAGCAGTTATGAGTTCTACGAGCAGTACTTC. It is translated as CASSYEFYEQYF. The V and J genes are TRBV12-3 or TRBV12-4 and TRBJ2-7; no definite D call. Trimming cost V 4 bases and J 3 bases, with 7 bases left between them. CDR3 length: 12 residues.

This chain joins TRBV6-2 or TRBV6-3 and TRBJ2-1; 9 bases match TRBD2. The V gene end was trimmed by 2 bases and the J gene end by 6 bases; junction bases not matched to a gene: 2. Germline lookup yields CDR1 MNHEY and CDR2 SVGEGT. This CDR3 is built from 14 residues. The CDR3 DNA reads TGTGCCAGCAGTTACGGGCGGGGGGGCAATGAGCAGTTCTTC. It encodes CASSYGRGGNEQFF.

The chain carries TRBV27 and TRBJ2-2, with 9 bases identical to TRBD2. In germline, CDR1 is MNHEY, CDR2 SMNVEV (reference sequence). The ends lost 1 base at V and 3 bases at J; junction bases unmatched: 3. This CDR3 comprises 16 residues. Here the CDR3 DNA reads TGTGCCAGCAGTTTATTAGTAGCGGGGGACACCGGGGAGCTGTTTTTT. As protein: CASSLLVAGDTGELFF.

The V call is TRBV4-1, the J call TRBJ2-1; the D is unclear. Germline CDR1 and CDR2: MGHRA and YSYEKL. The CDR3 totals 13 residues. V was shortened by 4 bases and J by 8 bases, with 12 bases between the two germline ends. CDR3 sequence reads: CASSLQVWDEQFF. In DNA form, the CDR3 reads TGCGCCAGCAGCCTTCAGGTATGGGATGAGCAGTTCTTC.

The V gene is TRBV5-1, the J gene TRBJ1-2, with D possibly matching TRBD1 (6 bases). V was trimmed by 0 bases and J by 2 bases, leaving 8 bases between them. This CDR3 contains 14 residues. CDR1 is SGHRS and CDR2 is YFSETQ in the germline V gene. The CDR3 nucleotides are TGCGCCAGCAGCTTGGGGACAGAGAACTATGGCTACACCTTC. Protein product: CASSLGTENYGYTF.

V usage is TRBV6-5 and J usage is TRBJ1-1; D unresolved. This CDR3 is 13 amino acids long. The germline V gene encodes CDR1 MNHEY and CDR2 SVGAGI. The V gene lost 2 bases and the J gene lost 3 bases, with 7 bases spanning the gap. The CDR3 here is CASSYAKYTEAFF. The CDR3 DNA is TGTGCCAGCAGTTACGCGAAATACACTGAAGCTTTCTTT.

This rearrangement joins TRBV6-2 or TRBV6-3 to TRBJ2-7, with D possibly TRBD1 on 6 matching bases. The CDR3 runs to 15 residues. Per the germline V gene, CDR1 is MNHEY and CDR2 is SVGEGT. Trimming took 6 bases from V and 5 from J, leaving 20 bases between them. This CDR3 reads CASSRRAGTTNEQYF. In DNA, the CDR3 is TGTGCCAGCAGCCGGCGGGCTGGGACAACGAACGAGCAGTACTTC.

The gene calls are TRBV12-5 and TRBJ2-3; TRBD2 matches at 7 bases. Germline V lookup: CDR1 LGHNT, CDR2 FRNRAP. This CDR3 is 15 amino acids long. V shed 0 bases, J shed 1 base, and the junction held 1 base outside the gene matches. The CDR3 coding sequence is TGTGCTAGTGGTTTGGTACGGGGGGGCACAGATACGCAGTATTTT. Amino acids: CASGLVRGGTDTQYF. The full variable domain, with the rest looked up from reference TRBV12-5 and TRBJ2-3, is DARVTQTPRHKVTEMGQEVTMRCQPILGHNTVFWYRQTMMQGLELLAYFRNRAPLDDSGMPKDRFSAEMPDATLATLKIQPSEPRDSAVYFCASGLVRGGTDTQYFGPGTRLTVL.